The 16 T cell receptor beta chains presented below share a single source sample, sequenced in a study of blood T cell repertoires in COVID-19. The repertoire was sequenced with immunoSEQ multiplex PCR; TCRdb's copy has only in-frame clones and lacks some. The table has about 190,000 clones, 88% seen once. Sequenced: peripheral blood. Receptor source: a man aged 40-49 years with active or convalescent COVID-19.

The V call is TRBV2, the J call TRBJ1-2, with a tentative D call TRBD1 (6 bases). The length of the CDR3 is 15 residues. Germline loops: CDR1 SNHLY, CDR2 FYNNEI. The V end lost 6 bases, the J end lost 4 bases, and 18 bases lay between the germline ends. The CDR3 bases are TGTGCCAGCAGCGAAAGAAATACAGGGAGCTATGGCTACACCTTC. Translated: CASSERNTGSYGYTF. The full variable domain, in which reference TRBV2 and TRBJ1-2 provide the parts outside the CDR3, is EPEVTQTPSHQVTQMGQEVILRCVPISNHLYFYWYRQILGQKVEFLVSFYNNEISEKSEIFDDQFSVERPDGSNFTLKIRSTKLEDSAMYFCASSERNTGSYGYTFGSGTRLTVV.

V gene TRBV27 combines with J gene TRBJ1-6; possible D gene TRBD1, 6 bases. The CDR3 runs 16 residues. Trimming removed 2 bases from V and 9 bases from J, with 17 bases in between. The germline CDR1 and CDR2 sequences are MNHEY and SMNVEV (reference sequence). In DNA form, the CDR3 reads TGTGCCAGCAGTTTACGGCAGGGGCCGGGGGGTTCACCCCTCCACTTT. The encoded protein is CASSLRQGPGGSPLHF.

As for this clone: The same CDR3 also results from other DNA sequences found in this sample. V usage is TRBV19 and J usage is TRBJ1-5, with 11 positions matching TRBD1. With V trimmed by 3 bases and J by 7 bases, 5 bases remained unmatched. CDR3 length: 15 amino acids. The germline V gene has CDR1 LNHDA and CDR2 SQIVND (reference sequence). The CDR3 reads CASSMRTGGSQPQHF. CDR3 DNA: TGTGCCAGTAGTATGAGGACAGGGGGCAGCCAGCCCCAGCATTTT.

The chain couples TRBV2 to TRBJ2-7; possibly TRBD2 for D (7 bases). Germline assignment: CDR1 SNHLY and CDR2 FYNNEI. V was trimmed by 4 bases and J by 2 bases, leaving 15 bases between them. This CDR3 region has 15 residues. CDR3 sequence reads: CASSVDGGPTYEQYF. CDR3 bases: TGTGCCAGCAGTGTCGACGGGGGGCCCACCTACGAGCAGTACTTC.

The J gene is TRBJ2-2, the V gene TRBV5-1; D is possibly TRBD2 (5 bases). The CDR3 is 16 residues long. Germline V CDR1 and CDR2: SGHRS, YFSETQ. Trimming cost V 1 base and J 5 bases, with 15 bases left between them. CDR3 sequence (DNA): TGCGCCAGCAGCTTGATGCTAGCTGGTGTGACCGGGGAGCTGTTTTTT. It is translated as CASSLMLAGVTGELFF. Full variable domain (rest looked up from reference TRBV5-1 and TRBJ2-2): KAGVTQTPRYLIKTRGQQVTLSCSPISGHRSVSWYQQTPGQGLQFLFEYFSETQRNKGNFPGRFSGRQFSNSRSEMNVSTLELGDSALYLCASSLMLAGVTGELFFGEGSRLTVL.

This clone was seen only a few times. This chain joins TRBV5-1 and TRBJ2-1; 7 bases are a match to TRBD2. The J segment lost 2 bases and the V segment lost 4 bases, leaving 6 bases of the junction unmatched. Germline V lookup: CDR1 SGHRS, CDR2 YFSETQ. This CDR3 comprises 15 residues. The CDR3, as DNA: TGCGCCAGCAGCCTGCTAGCGGAAACCTACAATGAGCAGTTCTTC. It codes for CASSLLAETYNEQFF.

This chain joins TRBV7-9 and TRBJ2-3; D gene ambiguous. V was trimmed by 1 base and J by 2 bases, leaving 13 bases between them. In germline, CDR1 is SEHNR, CDR2 FQNEAQ (reference sequence). There are 16 residues in the CDR3. As DNA, the CDR3 is TGTGCCAGCAGCTTAGGGCTGGCGACAATCACAGATACGCAGTATTTT. As protein: CASSLGLATITDTQYF.

The chain recombines TRBV6-6 with TRBJ1-1, with 7 bases fitting TRBD1. This CDR3 region has 14 residues. Germline loops: CDR1 MNHNY, CDR2 SVGAGI (reference sequence). The V segment lost 6 bases and the J segment 0 bases; nucleotides outside the gene matches: 4. CDR3 DNA sequence: TGTGCCAGCAGCCCGGACAGGATGAACACTGAAGCTTTCTTT. Protein: CASSPDRMNTEAFF.

The chain couples TRBV27 to TRBJ2-2; TRBD2 aligns across 7 bases. CDR3 length: 16 residues. Germline lookup yields CDR1 MNHEY and CDR2 SMNVEV (reference sequence). V was pared by 2 bases and J by 4 bases, with 7 bases of the junction left unmatched. The CDR3 here is CASSLRLALSTGELFF. The DNA for the CDR3 is TGTGCCAGCAGTTTACGACTAGCTCTATCCACCGGGGAGCTGTTTTTT.

The chain joins TRBV25-1 to TRBJ1-3; D possibly corresponds to TRBD1 (5 bases). Germline V gives CDR1 MGHDK, CDR2 SYGVNS. This CDR3 region has 17 residues. The V end was cut by 1 base, the J end by 8 bases, with 21 bases between. The CDR3 protein is CASSESAGLVLADTIYF. The CDR3, as DNA: TGTGCCAGCAGTGAATCGGCGGGGCTGGTTTTAGCGGACACCATATATTTT. Combining the CDR3 with reference TRBV25-1 and TRBJ1-3 gives the whole variable domain EADIYQTPRYLVIGTGKKITLECSQTMGHDKMYWYQQDPGMELHLIHYSYGVNSTEKGDLSSESTVSRIRTEHFPLTLESARPSHTSQYLCASSESAGLVLADTIYFGEGSWLTVV.

The CDR3 bases are TGTGCCAGCAGCTCTCAGGGGGGCTACGAGCAGTACTTC. Translation: CASSSQGGYEQYF. The genes are TRBV7-9 and TRBJ2-7, with D maybe TRBD1 (7 bases). The germline V gene has CDR1 SEHNR and CDR2 FQNEAQ (reference sequence). The CDR3 has 13 amino acids. Trimming cost V 4 bases and J 3 bases, with 10 bases left between them.

CDR3 nucleotide sequence: TGCGCCAGCAGCCAGACTAGCGGGGGAGAGACCCAGTACTTC. It is translated as CASSQTSGGETQYF. The J gene is TRBJ2-5, the V gene TRBV4-1, with 12 bases fitting TRBD2. The CDR3 runs to 14 residues. V dropped 3 bases and J dropped 4; count of bases not matched to a gene: 0. The germline V gene encodes CDR1 MGHRA and CDR2 YSYEKL.

This clone was recorded many times. The V gene is TRBV5-6, the J gene TRBJ2-7, with 11 nucleotides matching TRBD1. Per the germline V gene, CDR1 is SGHDT and CDR2 is YYEEEE. After removal of 3 bases from V and 6 bases from J, the junction contained 14 bases not matched to a gene. The CDR3 totals 17 residues. The CDR3 region is CASSSLRDRGFYGEQYF. The CDR3, as DNA: TGTGCCAGCAGCTCTCTCCGGGACAGGGGGTTTTATGGCGAGCAGTACTTC.

The CDR3 is CASRGQGGDNEQYF. The DNA for the CDR3 is TGTGCCAGCAGAGGACAGGGAGGGGACAACGAGCAGTACTTC. The V gene is TRBV28, the J gene TRBJ2-7; D might be TRBD1 (8 bases). Deletions cut 6 bases from V and 5 bases from J, with 17 bases between. Germline V gene lookup returns CDR1 MDHEN and CDR2 SYDVKM. The CDR3 is 14 amino acids.

The count of this clone is one. The CDR3 reads CASSNHRGDGNQPQHF. The CDR3 region has the DNA TGTGCCAGCAGTAACCACAGGGGCGATGGCAATCAGCCCCAGCATTTT. The chain couples TRBV3-1 (or the pseudogene TRBV3-2) to TRBJ1-5, with TRBD1 matching over 7 bases. Losses at the gene ends were 6 bases for V and 2 bases for J; bases not matched to a gene: 10. The CDR3 spans 16 residues. Germline assignment: CDR1 LGHDT and CDR2 YNNKEL (reference sequence).

The chain links TRBV18 to TRBJ2-7; D perhaps matches TRBD2 (5 bases). V lost 1 base and J 7 bases, leaving 14 bases between the germline ends. CDR3 length: 14 residues. The germline gives CDR1 KGHSH, CDR2 LQKENI. The CDR3 spells CASSPLNSEREQYF. In DNA form, the CDR3 reads TGTGCCAGCTCACCACTCAATTCGGAGCGGGAGCAGTACTTC.